One and the same sample provided the 6 T cell receptor beta chains below, sequenced in a study of neurological immune-mediated disorders. MiXCR, run by TCRdb on the 5' RACE reads, gives a single entry per CDR3 protein. Here the sample spans around 130,000 distinct CDR3 sequences, more than 2.5% being singletons. The sequenced material came from PBMCs. The receptors were sampled from a woman aged 25-40 years with multiple sclerosis.

This clonotype was counted only a few times. The CDR3 here is CSARGVQDTQYF. The CDR3, as DNA: TGCAGTGCTAGAGGAGTACAAGATACGCAGTATTTT. The chain uses TRBV20-1 and TRBJ2-3; D gene uncertain. The CDR3 has 12 amino acids. Trimming pared 1 base from V and 5 bases from J, leaving 7 bases between. Germline assignment: CDR1 DFQATT and CDR2 SNEGSKA (reference sequence).

This clonotype has a count of ten or more. V gene TRBV2 combines with J gene TRBJ2-1, with 7 bases matching TRBD2. V trimming: 6 bases; J trimming: 5 bases; junction bases outside the gene matches: 10. Germline assignment: CDR1 SNHLY and CDR2 FYNNEI. CDR3 length: 15 residues. For the CDR3, the DNA is TGTGCCAGCAGGATCTTAGCGGGCAATAACAATGAGCAGTTCTTC. Protein product: CASRILAGNNNEQFF.

This clonotype was observed at least ten times. The chain recombines TRBV28 with TRBJ2-2; TRBD2 matches 10 bases. Per germline, CDR1 MDHEN and CDR2 SYDVKM. V lost 6 bases to trimming and J lost 6 bases; unmatched junction nucleotides: 7. The CDR3 loop spans 15 amino acids. The CDR3 reads CASSRSGRLSGELFF. As DNA, the CDR3 is TGTGCCAGCAGCCGTAGCGGGAGGCTATCCGGGGAGCTGTTTTTT.

This clonotype was recorded many times. The chain couples TRBV29-1 to TRBJ1-2, with D unresolved. Looked up from germline, CDR1 is SQVTM and CDR2 is ANQGSEA. Trimming removed 4 bases at V and 4 bases at J, with 13 bases between. CDR3 length equals 13 residues. For the CDR3, the DNA is TGCAGCGTTGGACACCCTGGGGTCTATGGCTACACCTTC. Translation: CSVGHPGVYGYTF.

This clonotype was picked up many times. The chain joins TRBV7-2 to TRBJ1-6; D ambiguous. The V gene's germline CDR1 is SGHTA and CDR2 FQGNSA. The CDR3 covers 16 residues. The ends were cut back, 2 bases at V and 9 bases at J, with 17 bases in the middle. DNA for the CDR3: TGTGCCAGCAGCTTATCGCCAGTGTCTGTCGGTTCACCCCTCCACTTT. Its protein is CASSLSPVSVGSPLHF.

Worth noting for this clonotype: One end of the junction varies from germline; a read error may be responsible. This chain uses TRBV12-3 or TRBV12-4 with TRBJ2-3; D is possibly TRBD2 (5 bases). This CDR3 is built from 12 residues. CDR3 nucleotide sequence: TGTGACAGCGGCACGGTGGGAAATACGCAGTATTTT. Translated, it gives CDSGTVGNTQYF.